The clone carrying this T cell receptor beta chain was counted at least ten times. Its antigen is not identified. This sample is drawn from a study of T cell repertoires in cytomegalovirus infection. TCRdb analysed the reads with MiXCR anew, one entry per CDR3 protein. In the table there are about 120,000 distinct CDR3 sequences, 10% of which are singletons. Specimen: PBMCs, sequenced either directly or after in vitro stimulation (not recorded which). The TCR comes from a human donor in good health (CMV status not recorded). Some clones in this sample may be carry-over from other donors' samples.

CDR3 sequence reads: CASSPGGKNIQYF. The CDR3 nucleotides are TGTGCCAGCAGCCCCGGGGGCAAAAACATTCAGTACTTC. This sequence joins TRBV3-1 and TRBJ2-4; TRBD2 might be the D (6 bases). Trimming took 4 bases from V and 3 from J, leaving 7 bases between them. The CDR3 covers 13 residues. Germline CDR1 and CDR2: LGHDT and YNNKEL (reference sequence).